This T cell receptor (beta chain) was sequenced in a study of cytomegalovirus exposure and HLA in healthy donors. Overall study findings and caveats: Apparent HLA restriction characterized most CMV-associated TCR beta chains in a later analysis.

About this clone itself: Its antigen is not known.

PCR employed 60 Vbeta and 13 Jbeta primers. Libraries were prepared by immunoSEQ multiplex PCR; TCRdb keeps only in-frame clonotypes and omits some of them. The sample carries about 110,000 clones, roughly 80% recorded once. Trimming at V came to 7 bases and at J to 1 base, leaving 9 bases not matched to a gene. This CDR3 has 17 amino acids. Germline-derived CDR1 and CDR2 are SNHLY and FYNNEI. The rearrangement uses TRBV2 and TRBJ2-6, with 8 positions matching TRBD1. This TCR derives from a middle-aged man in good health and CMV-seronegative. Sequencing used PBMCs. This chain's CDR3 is CASITGGARSGANVLTF. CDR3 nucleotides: TGTGCCAGCATAACAGGGGGAGCAAGGTCTGGGGCCAACGTCCTGACTTTC.